Sequencing of this TCR beta chain was carried out in a study of CD8+ T cells in alopecia areata. Study overall: Twice a day, 5 to 10 mg of oral tofacitinib was administered to treated patients. Once tofacitinib had been taken for 6 to 18 months, 6 months off drug followed.

Lesional scalp tissue (obtained by punch biopsy) and peripheral blood were collected from alopecia areata patients. As regards this clone: The antigen is not known.

General study points: Against the mouse data, patients shared TCRs less clearly, possibly for HLA reasons.

Extracted RNA was reverse transcribed into cDNA, the sequencing template. Generated by immunoSEQ multiplex PCR, the TCRdb table keeps only in-frame clones and is missing some. The sample comprises about 140,000 clones, approximately 51% of which are singletons, and roughly 0.99% rests with the top ten. The germline V and J ends were trimmed by 6 bases and 2 bases, with 19 bases remaining between them. Germline lookup yields CDR1 SEHNR and CDR2 FQNEAQ (reference sequence). This CDR3 comprises 16 residues. This TCR derives from a human donor with alopecia areata. The sample was CD4+ T cells sorted from blood, taken at week 0. The rearrangement links TRBV7-9 to TRBJ1-2, with D uncertain. The CDR3 DNA sequence: TGTGCCAGCAGGGCTGACAAGGGCGTAAGAAACTATGGCTACACCTTC. It encodes CASRADKGVRNYGYTF.